Listed below are T cell receptor beta chains from one sample, sequenced in a study of blood T cell repertoires in COVID-19. The protocol was immunoSEQ multiplex PCR, while the TCRdb copy is restricted to in-frame clones and leaves out a portion. The sample holds approximately 120,000 clones, 84% seen once. Material: peripheral blood. These receptors all stem from an elderly woman with active or convalescent COVID-19. The conserved cysteine and the conserved F or W are not part of the CDR3 here.

CDR3aa	v_gene	j_gene
ASSLDRGTLLKNIQY	TRBV7-9	TRBJ2-4
ASSPRRWGGWTGELF	TRBV7-2	TRBJ2-2
ASRGQGLNSPLH	TRBV6-5	TRBJ1-6
ASFKLLAKNSYEQY	TRBV5-1	TRBJ2-7
ASSETSGRTYEQF	TRBV10-2	TRBJ2-1
ASMSGTGDYEQY	TRBV6-1	TRBJ2-7
ASSPGVAGVGEQY	TRBV5-1	TRBJ2-7
ASSQDRQGPGSYNSPLH	TRBV4-2	TRBJ1-6
ASSLESNYGYT	TRBV5-1	TRBJ1-2
ASSLGWGRTGANVLT	TRBV7-6	TRBJ2-6
ASSKAGEETQY	TRBV27	TRBJ2-5
ASSLNPGASTDTQY	TRBV7-3	TRBJ2-3
ASRPRDYSYNEQF	TRBV5-4	TRBJ2-1
ASSTGTGSSYEQY	TRBV5-1	TRBJ2-7
ASSLDAGGPYNEQF	TRBV7-2	TRBJ2-1
ASSRGTSGGIETQY	TRBV3-1/TRBV3-2	TRBJ2-5